This T cell receptor (beta chain) stems from a study of patients and donors after allogeneic stem cell transplantation. TCRdb processed the RT-PCR reads anew with MiXCR; each CDR3 protein has one entry. There are 410,000 or so distinct CDR3 sequences in the sample; around 16% occur only once, and less than 8% lies in the top ten. The V segment lost 6 bases and the J segment 5 bases; nucleotides outside the gene matches: 9. Per the germline V gene, CDR1 is DFQATT and CDR2 is SNEGSKA (reference sequence). This CDR3 has 13 residues. The TCR originated in a human donor who was either an allogeneic HSCT recipient or a stem cell or donor lymphocyte infusion donor (not recorded which). It is not recorded whose cells these are; they may come from a transplant donor. Sequenced: blood, either unsorted or a sorted T cell fraction (not recorded which). This chain connects TRBV20-1 to TRBJ2-7, with 8 bases aligning to TRBD1. CDR3 nucleotides: TGCAGTGCCTTGGGACAGGCGTCTAACGAGCAGTACTTC. Amino acids: CSALGQASNEQYF.